The sequence of this TCR beta chain was determined in a study of blood T cell repertoires in COVID-19. Study-level information: Whether acute or convalescent, the COVID-19 samples came from the United States, Italy and Spain. PBMCs, B-cell-depleted T cells, or T cells provided the cDNA or gDNA that made up the material.

The CDR3 loop spans 15 amino acids. The junction had 12 bases not matched to a gene; V was cut back by 6 bases and J by 4 bases. The germline CDR1 and CDR2 sequences are MNHEY and SVGAGI. Methods used by the authors: The assay estimated nucleated cells by amplifying reference gene primers. Here immunoSEQ multiplex PCR was the method, and the copy in TCRdb shows in-frame clones only, minus some. V and J calls plus clone size are reproduced from that table; the DNA served to infer D and trimming. The repertoire has 140,000 to 150,000 clones, around 84% of them found once; the top ten carry around 35%. The receptor was isolated from a human donor in a cohort sampled during active COVID-19. The V gene is TRBV6-5, the J gene TRBJ2-7; 7 nucleotides line up with TRBD1. Sequencing was carried out using peripheral blood. The DNA of the CDR3 is TGTGCCAGCAGCCGAGACAGGGTTGGGGGATACGAGCAGTACTTC. Its translation: CASSRDRVGGYEQYF.